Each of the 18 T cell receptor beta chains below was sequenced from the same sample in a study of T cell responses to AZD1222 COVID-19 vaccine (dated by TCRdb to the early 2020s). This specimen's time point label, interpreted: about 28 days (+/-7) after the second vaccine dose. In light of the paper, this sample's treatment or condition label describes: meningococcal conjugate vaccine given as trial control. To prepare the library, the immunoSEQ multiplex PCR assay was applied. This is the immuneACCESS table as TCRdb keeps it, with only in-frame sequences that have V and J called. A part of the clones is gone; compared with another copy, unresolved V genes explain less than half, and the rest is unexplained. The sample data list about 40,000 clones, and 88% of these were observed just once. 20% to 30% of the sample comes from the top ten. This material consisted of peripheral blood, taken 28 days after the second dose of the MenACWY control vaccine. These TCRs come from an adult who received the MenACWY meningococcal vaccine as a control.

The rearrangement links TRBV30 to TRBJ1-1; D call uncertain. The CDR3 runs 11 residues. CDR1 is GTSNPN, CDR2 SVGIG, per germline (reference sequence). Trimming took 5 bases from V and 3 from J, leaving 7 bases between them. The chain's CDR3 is CAWGRDTEAFF. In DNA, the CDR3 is TGTGCCTGGGGGAGGGACACTGAAGCTTTCTTT.

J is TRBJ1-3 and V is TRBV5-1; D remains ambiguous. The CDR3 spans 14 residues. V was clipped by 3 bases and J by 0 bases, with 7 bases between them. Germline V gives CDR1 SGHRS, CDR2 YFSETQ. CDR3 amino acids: CASSSLSSGNTIYF. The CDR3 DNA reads TGCGCCAGCAGCTCACTAAGCTCTGGAAACACCATATATTTT. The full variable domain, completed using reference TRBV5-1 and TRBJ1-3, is KAGVTQTPRYLIKTRGQQVTLSCSPISGHRSVSWYQQTPGQGLQFLFEYFSETQRNKGNFPGRFSGRQFSNSRSEMNVSTLELGDSALYLCASSSLSSGNTIYFGEGSWLTVV.

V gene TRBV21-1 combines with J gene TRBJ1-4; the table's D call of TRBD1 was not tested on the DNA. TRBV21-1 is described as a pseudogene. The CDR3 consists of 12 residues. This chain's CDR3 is CASTRGKLKLFF. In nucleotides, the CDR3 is TGTGCCAGTACAAGGGGGAAGTTGAAACTGTTTTTT.

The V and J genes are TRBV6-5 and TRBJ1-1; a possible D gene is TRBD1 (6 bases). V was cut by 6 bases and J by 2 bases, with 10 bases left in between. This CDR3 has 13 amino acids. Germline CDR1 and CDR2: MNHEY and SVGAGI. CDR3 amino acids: CASSVQGNTEAFF. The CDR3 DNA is TGTGCCAGCAGCGTACAGGGCAACACTGAAGCTTTCTTT.

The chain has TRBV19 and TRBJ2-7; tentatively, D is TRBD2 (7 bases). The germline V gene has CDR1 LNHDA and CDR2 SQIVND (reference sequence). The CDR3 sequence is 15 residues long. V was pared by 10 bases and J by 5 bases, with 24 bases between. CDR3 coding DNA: TGTGCCACTGATGGGGGGGCCGCGGGGAGGAACGAGCAGTACTTC. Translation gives CATDGGAAGRNEQYF.

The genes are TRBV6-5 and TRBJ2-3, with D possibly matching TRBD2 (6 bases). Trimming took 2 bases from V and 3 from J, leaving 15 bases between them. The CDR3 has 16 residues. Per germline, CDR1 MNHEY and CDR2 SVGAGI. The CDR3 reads CASSYQDAGGTDTQYF. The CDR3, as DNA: TGTGCCAGCAGTTACCAAGATGCAGGAGGGACAGATACGCAGTATTTT.

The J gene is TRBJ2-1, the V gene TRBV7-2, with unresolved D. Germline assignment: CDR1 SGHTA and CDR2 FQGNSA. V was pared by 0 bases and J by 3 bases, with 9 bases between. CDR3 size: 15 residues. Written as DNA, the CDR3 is TGTGCCAGCAGCTTAGCCCGTCTTGGCTACAATGAGCAGTTCTTC. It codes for CASSLARLGYNEQFF.

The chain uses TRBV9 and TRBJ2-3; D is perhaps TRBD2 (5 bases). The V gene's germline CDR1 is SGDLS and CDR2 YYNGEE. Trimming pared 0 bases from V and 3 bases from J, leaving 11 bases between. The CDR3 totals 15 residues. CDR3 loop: CASSVGTSGTDTQYF. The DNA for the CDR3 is TGTGCCAGCAGCGTAGGGACTTCTGGAACAGATACGCAGTATTTT.

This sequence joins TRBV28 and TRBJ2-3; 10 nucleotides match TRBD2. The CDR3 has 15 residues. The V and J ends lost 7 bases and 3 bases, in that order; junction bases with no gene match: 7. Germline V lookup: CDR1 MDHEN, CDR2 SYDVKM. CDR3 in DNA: TGTGCCAGCAAATCTAGCGGGAGACTTACAGATACGCAGTATTTT. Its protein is CASKSSGRLTDTQYF.

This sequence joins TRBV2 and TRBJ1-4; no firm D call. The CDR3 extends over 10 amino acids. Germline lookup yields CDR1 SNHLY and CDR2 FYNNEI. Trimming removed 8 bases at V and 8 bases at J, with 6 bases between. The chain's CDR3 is CASGVEKLFF. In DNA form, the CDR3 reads TGTGCCAGCGGGGTGGAAAAACTGTTTTTT.

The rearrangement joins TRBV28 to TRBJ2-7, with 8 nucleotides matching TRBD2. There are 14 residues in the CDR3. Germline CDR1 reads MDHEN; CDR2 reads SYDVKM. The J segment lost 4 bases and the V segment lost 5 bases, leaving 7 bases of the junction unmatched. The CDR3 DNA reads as TGTGCCAGCAGTCCCGGGACTAGTCTTTACGAGCAGTACTTC. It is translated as CASSPGTSLYEQYF.

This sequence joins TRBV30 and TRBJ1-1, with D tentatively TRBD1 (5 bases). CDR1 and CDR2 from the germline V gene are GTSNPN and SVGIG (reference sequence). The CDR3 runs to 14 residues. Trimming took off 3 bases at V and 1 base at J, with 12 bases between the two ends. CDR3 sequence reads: CAWRGSGGNTEAFF. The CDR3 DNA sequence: TGTGCCTGGAGGGGTTCGGGGGGGAACACTGAAGCTTTCTTT.

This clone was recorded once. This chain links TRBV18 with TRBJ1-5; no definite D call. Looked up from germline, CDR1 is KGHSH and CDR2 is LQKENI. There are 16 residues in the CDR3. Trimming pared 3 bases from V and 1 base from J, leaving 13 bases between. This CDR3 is CASSPVERLSNQPQHF. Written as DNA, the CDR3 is TGTGCCAGCTCACCGGTCGAACGTCTGAGCAATCAGCCCCAGCATTTT.

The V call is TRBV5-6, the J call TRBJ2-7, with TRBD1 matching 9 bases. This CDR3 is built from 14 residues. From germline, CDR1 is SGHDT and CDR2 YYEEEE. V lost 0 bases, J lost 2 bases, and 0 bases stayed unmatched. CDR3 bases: TGTGCCAGCAGCTTGGGACAGGGGGCCTACGAGCAGTACTTC. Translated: CASSLGQGAYEQYF.

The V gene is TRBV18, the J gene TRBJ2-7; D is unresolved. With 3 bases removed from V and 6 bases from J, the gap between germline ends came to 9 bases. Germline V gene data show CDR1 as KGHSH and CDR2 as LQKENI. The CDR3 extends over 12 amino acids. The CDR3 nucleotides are TGTGCCAGCTCACCCCCTCGCTCCGAGCAGTACTTC. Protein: CASSPPRSEQYF.

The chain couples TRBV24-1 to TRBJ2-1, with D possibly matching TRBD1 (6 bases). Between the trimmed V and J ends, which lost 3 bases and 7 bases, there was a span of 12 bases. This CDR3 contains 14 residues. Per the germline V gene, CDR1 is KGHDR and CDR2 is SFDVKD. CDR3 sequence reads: CATSDPGTTNEQFF. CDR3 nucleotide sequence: TGTGCCACCAGTGATCCCGGGACAACTAATGAGCAGTTCTTC.

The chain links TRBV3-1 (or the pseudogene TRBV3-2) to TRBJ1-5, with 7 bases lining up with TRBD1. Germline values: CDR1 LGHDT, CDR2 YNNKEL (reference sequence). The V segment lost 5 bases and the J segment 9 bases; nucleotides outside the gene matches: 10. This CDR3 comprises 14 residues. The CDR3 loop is CASSSTAGGRPQHF. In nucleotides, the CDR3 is TGTGCCAGCAGCTCTACGGCAGGGGGTCGGCCCCAGCATTTT.

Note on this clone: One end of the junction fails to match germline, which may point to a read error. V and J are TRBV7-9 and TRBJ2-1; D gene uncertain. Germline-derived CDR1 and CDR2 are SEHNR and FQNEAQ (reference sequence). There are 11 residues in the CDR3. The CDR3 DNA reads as TGTGCCGGCAGTCTGACGCATGAGCAGTTCTTC. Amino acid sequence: CAGSLTHEQFF.